The T cell receptor beta chain described here comes from a study of cytomegalovirus exposure and HLA in healthy donors. Study details: As released early, the data held 80 million to 90 million unique TCRs from HLA-typed donors. Findings and caveats of the study: DRB1 had the most TCR associations and HLA-C the fewest, a later analysis found, with rates varying by HLA locus. As immune exposure information, only CMV serostatus was available.

The PCR ran on 60 Vbeta and 13 Jbeta primers. Using immunoSEQ multiplex PCR, the repertoire was profiled, and TCRdb retains in-frame clones only, with some absent. The data contain over 100,000 clones, 79% of them singletons. Concerning this clone: Its antigen is not identified.

Per germline, CDR1 KGHSH and CDR2 LQKENI. The ends lost 5 bases at V and 4 bases at J; junction bases unmatched: 11. The length of the CDR3 is 16 residues. The chain has TRBV18 and TRBJ1-2; 9 nucleotides match TRBD1. The TCR was taken from a male donor in good health and CMV-seronegative. The specimen was PBMCs. Here the CDR3 DNA reads TGTGCCAGCTCAACGTTCGGGACAGGGTTCACCTATGGCTACACCTTC. Its translation is CASSTFGTGFTYGYTF.